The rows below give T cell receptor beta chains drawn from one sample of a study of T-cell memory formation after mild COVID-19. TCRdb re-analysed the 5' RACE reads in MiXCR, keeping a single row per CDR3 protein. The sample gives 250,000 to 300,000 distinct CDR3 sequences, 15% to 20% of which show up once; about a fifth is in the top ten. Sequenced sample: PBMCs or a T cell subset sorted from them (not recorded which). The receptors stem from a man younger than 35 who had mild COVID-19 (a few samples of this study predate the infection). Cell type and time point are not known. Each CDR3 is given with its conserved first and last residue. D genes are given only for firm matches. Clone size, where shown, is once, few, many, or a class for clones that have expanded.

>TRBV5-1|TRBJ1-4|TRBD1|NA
CASSFRGQVPNEKLFF
TGCGCCAGCAGCTTTAGGGGACAGGTCCCTAATGAAAAACTGTTTTTT
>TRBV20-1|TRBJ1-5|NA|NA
CSAPRTGLNQPQHF
TGCAGTGCCCCCCGTACAGGACTCAATCAGCCCCAGCATTTT
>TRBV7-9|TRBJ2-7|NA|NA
CASSFGLTYEQYF
TGTGCCAGCAGCTTCGGGTTGACCTACGAGCAGTACTTC
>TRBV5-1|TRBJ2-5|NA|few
CASSLYTTQETQYF
TGCGCCAGCAGCTTGTACACGACTCAAGAGACCCAGTACTTC
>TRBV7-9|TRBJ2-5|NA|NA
CASSLGQQTQYF
TGTGCCAGCAGCTTAGGGCAGCAGACCCAGTACTTC
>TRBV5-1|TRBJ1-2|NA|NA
CASKGDYGYTF
TGCGCCAGCAAGGGAGACTATGGCTACACCTTC
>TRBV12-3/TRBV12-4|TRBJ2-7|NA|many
CASSRGPTYEQYF
TGTGCCAGCAGTAGAGGGCCGACCTACGAGCAGTACTTC
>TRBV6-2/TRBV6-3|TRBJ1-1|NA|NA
CASRMYPQDTEAFF
TGTGCCAGCAGAATGTACCCACAGGACACTGAAGCTTTCTTT
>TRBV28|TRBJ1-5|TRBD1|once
CASSGTGGLYSNQPQHF
TGTGCCAGCTCCGGGACAGGGGGCCTCTATAGCAATCAGCCCCAGCATTTT
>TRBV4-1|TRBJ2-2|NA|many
CASRPDSYGELFF
TGCGCCAGCAGACCAGACTCCTACGGGGAGCTGTTTTTT
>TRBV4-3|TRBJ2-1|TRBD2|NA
CASSLRLAGSYNEQFF
TGCGCCAGCAGCCTTCGACTAGCGGGTTCCTACAATGAGCAGTTCTTC
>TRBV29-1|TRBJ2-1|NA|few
CSGGPPDEQFF
TGCAGCGGGGGGCCCCCGGATGAGCAGTTCTTC
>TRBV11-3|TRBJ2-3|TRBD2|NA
CASSWRGLAGITDTQYF
TGTGCCAGCAGCTGGAGGGGCCTAGCGGGGATCACAGATACGCAGTATTTT
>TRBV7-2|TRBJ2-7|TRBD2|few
CASSSPIAGVEQYF
TGTGCCAGCAGCTCCCCGATAGCGGGGGTTGAGCAGTACTTC
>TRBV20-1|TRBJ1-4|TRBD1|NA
CSARDRQGGGYTEKLFF
TGCAGTGCTAGAGATAGACAGGGAGGGGGATATACAGAAAAACTGTTTTTT
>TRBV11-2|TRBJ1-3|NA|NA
CASSLVSRRGNTIYF
TGTGCCAGCAGCTTAGTGAGCAGGCGGGGAAACACCATATATTTT
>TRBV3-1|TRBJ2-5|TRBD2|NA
CASSRNLAVQETQYF
TGTGCCAGCAGCCGAAACCTAGCGGTGCAAGAGACCCAGTACTTC
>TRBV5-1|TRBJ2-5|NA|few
CASSLAGTGYQETQYF
TGCGCCAGCAGCTTGGCCGGGACGGGGTACCAAGAGACCCAGTACTTC
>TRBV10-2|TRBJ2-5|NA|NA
CASSGDPRETQYF
TGCGCCAGCAGTGGAGATCCGCGGGAGACCCAGTACTTC
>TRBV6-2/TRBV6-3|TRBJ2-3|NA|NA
CASTRVPVSTDTQYF
TGTGCCAGCACCCGGGTACCCGTTAGCACAGATACGCAGTATTTT
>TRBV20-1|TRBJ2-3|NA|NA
CSAPGRDLGTDTQYF
TGCAGTGCGCCGGGCCGGGATCTGGGTACAGATACGCAGTATTTT
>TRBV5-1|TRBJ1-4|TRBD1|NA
CASSKLLTGTGNEKLFF
TGCGCCAGCAGCAAACTCTTAACCGGGACAGGGAATGAAAAACTGTTTTTT
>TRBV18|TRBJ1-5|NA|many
CASSPSDNQPQHF
TGTGCCAGCTCACCCTCGGATAATCAGCCCCAGCATTTT
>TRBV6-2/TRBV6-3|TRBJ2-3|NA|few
CASSYSVASTDTQYF
TGTGCCAGCAGTTACTCCGTCGCTAGCACAGATACGCAGTATTTT
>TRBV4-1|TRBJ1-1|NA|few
CASSQDLGTQHRGAEAFF
TGCGCCAGCAGCCAAGATTTGGGGACACAGCATAGGGGGGCTGAAGCTTTCTTT
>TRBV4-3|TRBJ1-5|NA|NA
CASSQDRGPSNQPQHF
TGCGCCAGCAGCCAAGATCGGGGCCCTAGCAATCAGCCCCAGCATTTT
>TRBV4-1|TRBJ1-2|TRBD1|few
CASSHLPGQGKGYTF
TGCGCCAGCAGCCATCTACCGGGACAGGGAAAAGGCTACACCTTC
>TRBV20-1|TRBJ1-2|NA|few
CSARVGTTYGYTF
TGCAGTGCTAGAGTAGGGACAACTTATGGCTACACCTTC
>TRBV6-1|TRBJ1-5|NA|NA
CASSEVGRGQPQHF
TGTGCCAGCAGTGAAGTGGGAAGGGGTCAGCCCCAGCATTTT
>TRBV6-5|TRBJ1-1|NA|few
CASSLRGGMEAFF
TGTGCCAGCAGTCTACGGGGGGGGATGGAAGCTTTCTTT
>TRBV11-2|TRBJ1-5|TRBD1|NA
CASSLDRGDQPQHF
TGTGCCAGCAGCTTAGACAGGGGGGATCAGCCCCAGCATTTT
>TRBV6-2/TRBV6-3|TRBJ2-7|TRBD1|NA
CASSSDRGRVHEQYF
TGTGCCAGCAGTTCCGACAGGGGGCGAGTGCACGAGCAGTACTTC
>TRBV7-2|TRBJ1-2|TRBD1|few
CASSLGTGLLGYTF
TGTGCCAGCAGCCTAGGGACAGGGCTTTTAGGCTACACCTTC
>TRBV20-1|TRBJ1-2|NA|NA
CSAKGVGYGYTF
TGCAGTGCGAAGGGGGTTGGCTATGGCTACACCTTC
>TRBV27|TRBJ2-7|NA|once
CASSPSFKDLSYEQYF
TGTGCCAGCAGCCCCAGTTTCAAGGACTTATCCTACGAGCAGTACTTC
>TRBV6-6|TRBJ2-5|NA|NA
CASSQPLGETQYF
TGTGCCAGCAGCCAACCCCTGGGGGAGACCCAGTACTTC
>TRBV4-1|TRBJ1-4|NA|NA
CASSQNRGRNEKLFF
TGCGCCAGCAGCCAGAACAGAGGACGGAATGAAAAACTGTTTTTT
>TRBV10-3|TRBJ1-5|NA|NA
CAISDGARGYSNQPQHF
TGTGCCATCAGTGACGGGGCCAGAGGGTATAGCAATCAGCCCCAGCATTTT
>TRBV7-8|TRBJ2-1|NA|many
CASSLVGSSYNEQFF
TGTGCCAGCAGCTTAGTCGGGAGCTCCTACAATGAGCAGTTCTTC
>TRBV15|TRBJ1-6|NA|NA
CATGTSMGISPLHF
TGTGCCACAGGGACATCTATGGGGATTTCACCCCTCCACTTT
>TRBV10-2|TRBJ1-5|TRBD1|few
CASSDRVYQPQHF
TGCGCCAGCAGCGACAGGGTATATCAGCCCCAGCATTTT
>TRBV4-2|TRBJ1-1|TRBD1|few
CASSRGQGAVNTEAFF
TGTGCCAGCAGCCGAGGACAGGGGGCTGTGAACACTGAAGCTTTCTTT
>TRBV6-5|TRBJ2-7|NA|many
CASTSAGEQYF
TGTGCCAGCACCTCGGCCGGGGAGCAGTACTTC
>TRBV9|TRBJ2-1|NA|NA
CASSVAGDPYNEQFF
TGTGCCAGCAGCGTGGCCGGGGACCCCTACAATGAGCAGTTCTTC
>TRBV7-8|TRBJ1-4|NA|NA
CASSPQYPGLSDEKLFF
TGTGCCAGCAGTCCACAATACCCGGGACTCAGCGATGAAAAACTGTTTTTT
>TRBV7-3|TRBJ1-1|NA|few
CASSLTAAGDTEAFF
TGTGCCAGCAGCTTGACAGCGGCTGGGGACACTGAAGCTTTCTTT
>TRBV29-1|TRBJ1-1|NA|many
CSVDLLYSNTEAFF
TGCAGCGTTGATCTTTTGTATAGTAACACTGAAGCTTTCTTT
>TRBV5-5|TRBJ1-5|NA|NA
CASSSGRGGGSNQPQHF
TGTGCCAGCAGCTCCGGCCGGGGCGGGGGTTCCAATCAGCCCCAGCATTTT
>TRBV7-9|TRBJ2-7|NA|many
CASSPKLAKGYEQYF
TGTGCCAGCAGCCCGAAACTAGCTAAAGGCTACGAGCAGTACTTC
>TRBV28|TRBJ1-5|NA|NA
CASSLFGQMNQPQHF
TGTGCCAGCAGTTTATTCGGACAGATGAATCAGCCCCAGCATTTT
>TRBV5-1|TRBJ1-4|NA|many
CASSLDSGVSANEKLFF
TGCGCCAGCAGCTTGGACTCAGGGGTCAGCGCTAATGAAAAACTGTTTTTT
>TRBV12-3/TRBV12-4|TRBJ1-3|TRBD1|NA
CASSKRQGPGNTIYF
TGTGCCAGCAGTAAGAGACAGGGGCCCGGAAACACCATATATTTT
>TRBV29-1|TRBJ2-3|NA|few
CSVDSGISTDTQYF
TGCAGCGTTGATAGTGGCATCAGCACAGATACGCAGTATTTT
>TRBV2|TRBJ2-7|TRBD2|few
CASSQTNGGSEQYF
TGTGCCAGCAGTCAGACTAACGGGGGGAGTGAGCAGTACTTC
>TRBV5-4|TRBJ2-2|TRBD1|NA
CASSSSGTGNTGELFF
TGTGCCAGCAGCTCGTCCGGGACAGGGAACACCGGGGAGCTGTTTTTT
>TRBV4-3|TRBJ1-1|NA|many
CASSQELGNTEAFF
TGCGCCAGCAGCCAAGAGTTGGGGAACACTGAAGCTTTCTTT
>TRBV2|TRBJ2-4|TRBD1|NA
CASSERGLAKNIQYF
TGTGCCAGCAGTGAAAGGGGGCTAGCCAAAAACATTCAGTACTTC
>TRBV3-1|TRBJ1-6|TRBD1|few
CASSQGGGHSPLHF
TGTGCCAGCAGCCAAGGAGGGGGCCATTCACCCCTCCACTTT
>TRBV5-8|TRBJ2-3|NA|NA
CASSNPDGGATDTQYF
TGTGCCAGCAGCAACCCGGACGGCGGGGCCACAGATACGCAGTATTTT
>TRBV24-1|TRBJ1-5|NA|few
CATSADGTSHPYHSVQPQHF
TGTGCCACCAGTGCCGACGGGACATCCCACCCCTATCACTCGGTCCAGCCCCAGCATTTT